This T cell receptor (beta chain) was sequenced for a study of glioma-infiltrating T cells. Using RNA template, CDR3s of TCR alpha and beta were amplified with iRepertoire arm-PCR. One-step reverse transcription and amplification started from roughly 100-400 ng of tissue mRNA or PBMC total RNA. TCRdb recomputed calls from the multiplex PCR reads with MiXCR, one row per CDR3 protein. The sample comprises 110,000 or so distinct CDR3 sequences, 25% of which are singletons, and roughly 30% rests with the top ten. Findings and limits, study-wide: Gliomas, especially low-grade, showed above-expected tissue-blood divergence; non-neoplastic patients showed below. Only very few CDR3 sequences appeared in both tissue and blood.

This clonotype was observed a single time. Its specificity is not known. A read error may be the cause here, since a much bigger clone is one base away. Germline-derived CDR1 and CDR2 are SQVTM and ANQGSEA. The CDR3 totals 12 residues. This clonotype originated in a human donor with low-grade glioma or glioblastoma, undergoing nonglioma brain surgery, or in good health (not recorded which). This sequence joins TRBV29-1 and TRBJ2-1; either TRBD1 or TRBD2 may fit D (5 bases each). The sequenced material came from glioma tissue, nonneoplastic brain tissue, or PBMCs (not recorded which). CDR3 region: CSVGTPRDEHFF. In nucleotides, the CDR3 is TGCAGCGTGGGGACGCCCCGTGATGAGCATTTCTTC.